This TCR beta chain is drawn from a study of blood T cell repertoires in COVID-19. About the research overall: Collection of acute and convalescent COVID-19 samples took place in the United States, Italy and Spain.

Here immunoSEQ multiplex PCR was the method, and the copy in TCRdb shows in-frame clones only, minus some. The sample holds roughly 460,000 clones, about 87% seen once. CDR1 WNHNN and CDR2 SYGVQD come from the germline V gene (reference sequence). Germline trimming cut 2 bases from V and 2 bases from J; bases unmatched to any gene: 3. This CDR3 region has 15 residues. The source is a man younger than 35 with COVID-19, enrolled during active disease. The chain recombines TRBV10-1 with TRBJ2-3, with TRBD2 matching 8 bases. Input material: peripheral blood. CDR3 in amino acids: CASSEREGNTDTQYF. The CDR3 nucleotides are TGCGCCAGCAGTGAGCGGGAGGGGAACACAGATACGCAGTATTTT.